This passage covers 21 T cell receptor beta chains from one sample sequenced in a study of T cell responses to AZD1222 COVID-19 vaccine. Some clones are missing from TCRdb's copy, which holds only in-frame ones; the method was immunoSEQ multiplex PCR. Found here are more than 150,000 clones, 75% to 90% of them singletons; the top ten hold about 9%. Sequenced here: peripheral blood, sampled 28 days after the second AZD1222 dose. The receptors stem from an adult who received the AZD1222 COVID-19 vaccine.

The chain couples TRBV21-1 to TRBJ1-1. TRBV21-1 counts as a pseudogene. This CDR3 region has 18 residues. The CDR3 loop is CASSKAWARDYQNTEAFF. DNA for the CDR3: TGTGCCAGCAGCAAAGCGTGGGCCAGGGACTACCAGAACACTGAAGCTTTCTTT.

The V call is TRBV6-1, the J call TRBJ1-5; no clear D gene. CDR3 size: 13 residues. V was clipped by 2 bases and J by 6 bases, with 8 bases between them. The germline V gene has CDR1 MNHNS and CDR2 SASEGT. Here the CDR3 reads CASSEYLLQPQHF. The CDR3 DNA reads TGTGCCAGCAGTGAATATTTACTTCAGCCCCAGCATTTT.

V and J are TRBV15 and TRBJ2-3, with D maybe TRBD2 (5 bases). The CDR3 has 12 amino acids. Germline values: CDR1 LNHNV, CDR2 YYDKDF (reference sequence). V was clipped by 4 bases and J by 4 bases, with 6 bases between them. The CDR3 here is CATSTGADTQYF. Here the CDR3 DNA reads TGTGCCACCAGCACCGGGGCAGATACGCAGTATTTT.

This clone was counted once. The rearrangement links TRBV7-2 to TRBJ2-3, with D perhaps matching TRBD1 or TRBD2 (5 bases each). Trimming took 2 bases from V and 5 from J, leaving 14 bases between them. CDR3 length: 15 residues. CDR1 is SGHTA, CDR2 FQGNSA, per germline. DNA of the CDR3: TGTGCCAGCAGCTTATCCGGGACCCCGGGAGATACGCAGTATTTT. This encodes CASSLSGTPGDTQYF.

The rearrangement joins TRBV10-3 to TRBJ2-1, with TRBD2 matching over 10 bases. The CDR3 runs to 17 residues. Losses at the gene ends were 8 bases for V and 4 bases for J; bases not matched to a gene: 14. The germline V gene has CDR1 ENHRY and CDR2 SYGVKD. CDR3 bases: TGTGCCATCGGATCGATCCAACTAGCGGGACGTTACAATGAGCAGTTCTTC. It is translated as CAIGSIQLAGRYNEQFF.

This clone was picked up one time. This chain uses TRBV11-2 with TRBJ2-5; 8 nucleotides agree with TRBD1. J gave up 5 bases and V 0 bases, and 5 bases lay outside the gene matches. This CDR3 is built from 15 residues. Per germline, CDR1 SGHAT and CDR2 FQNNGV. The DNA for the CDR3 is TGTGCCAGCAGCTTAGATTGGCGACAGGGGGAGACCCAGTACTTC. As protein: CASSLDWRQGETQYF.

CDR3 nucleotides: TGTGCCAGCAGTGGACTTGTAGGCGGCGAAAAACTGTTTTTT. It translates to CASSGLVGGEKLFF. The V gene is TRBV2, the J gene TRBJ1-4; unclear D gene. CDR1 is SNHLY and CDR2 is FYNNEI in the germline V gene. Between the trimmed V and J ends, which lost 4 bases and 8 bases, there was a span of 14 bases. The CDR3 is 14 amino acids.

The chain has TRBV5-4 and TRBJ2-7; 9 positions match TRBD2. This CDR3 has 15 residues. Germline values: CDR1 SGHNT, CDR2 YYREEE (reference sequence). The V and J ends lost 4 bases and 13 bases, in that order; junction bases with no gene match: 18. The CDR3 reads CASSPVAGGLEGEYF. CDR3 in DNA: TGTGCCAGCAGCCCCGTGGCGGGAGGGCTCGAGGGGGAATACTTC.

The rearrangement links TRBV30 to TRBJ1-1; D might be TRBD1 (6 bases). With 2 bases removed from V and 6 bases from J, the gap between germline ends came to 13 bases. The CDR3 spans 13 residues. Germline V lookup: CDR1 GTSNPN, CDR2 SVGIG (reference sequence). The CDR3 DNA reads as TGTGCCTGGAGTTCGCAGGGGAAGGCTGAAGCTTTCTTT. This gives the protein CAWSSQGKAEAFF. Together with reference TRBV30 and TRBJ1-1, the CDR3 gives the full variable domain: SQTIHQWPATLVQPVGSPLSLECTVEGTSNPNLYWYRQAAGRGLQLLFYSVGIGQISSEVPQNLSASRPQDRQFILSSKKLLLSDSGFYLCAWSSQGKAEAFFGQGTRLTVV.

The chain employs TRBV7-3 and TRBJ2-1, with 12 bases matching TRBD2. The ends lost 5 bases at V and 4 bases at J; junction bases unmatched: 3. The CDR3 covers 15 residues. Germline V gene sequence: CDR1 SGHTA, CDR2 FQGTGA. The chain's CDR3 is CASSPGLAGYNEQFF. The DNA of the CDR3 is TGTGCCAGCAGCCCTGGACTAGCGGGGTACAATGAGCAGTTCTTC.

This clone has only one observation. V is TRBV24-1 and J is TRBJ2-1; D is uncertain. The V gene lost 1 base and the J gene lost 7 bases, with 4 bases spanning the gap. The CDR3 runs to 12 residues. Germline CDR1 reads KGHDR; CDR2 reads SFDVKD. The CDR3 nucleotides are TGTGCCACCAGTGATTTCAGGAATGAGCAGTTCTTC. Encoded protein: CATSDFRNEQFF.

The rearrangement joins TRBV6-1 to TRBJ2-3; TRBD1 agrees at 8 bases. The germline V gene has CDR1 MNHNS and CDR2 SASEGT. The CDR3 spans 19 residues. Trimming removed 4 bases from V and 3 bases from J; junction bases left unmatched: 18. The CDR3 bases are TGTGCCAGCAGTGCTCTCAGAGCGGACAGGGTGGTGAGGACAGATACGCAGTATTTT. Amino acids: CASSALRADRVVRTDTQYF.

The genes are TRBV18 and TRBJ1-4, with a weak D call TRBD1 (6 bases). Looked up from germline, CDR1 is KGHSH and CDR2 is LQKENI. The CDR3 runs to 14 residues. Trimming took off 1 base at V and 8 bases at J, with 11 bases between the two ends. The CDR3 DNA reads as TGTGCCAGCTCACCACAACAGGGAGAAGAAAAACTGTTTTTT. The encoded protein is CASSPQQGEEKLFF.

V is TRBV28 and J is TRBJ1-3; 8 nucleotides agree with TRBD1. Trimming at V came to 5 bases and at J to 4 bases, leaving 7 bases not matched to a gene. The CDR3 runs to 15 residues. The germline CDR1 and CDR2 sequences are MDHEN and SYDVKM. This CDR3 is CASSVQGAGGNTIYF. CDR3 nucleotide sequence: TGTGCCAGCAGTGTTCAGGGGGCCGGAGGAAACACCATATATTTT.

The sample holds a few counts of this clone. The genes are TRBV5-4 and TRBJ1-1; possible D gene TRBD1, 5 bases. This CDR3 region has 15 residues. V was shortened by 6 bases and J by 3 bases, with 18 bases between the two germline ends. The germline V gene encodes CDR1 SGHNT and CDR2 YYREEE (reference sequence). The DNA for the CDR3 is TGTGCCAGCAAAGCGGCACGGGGGAGGCACACTGAAGCTTTCTTT. Translating it yields CASKAARGRHTEAFF.

The J gene is TRBJ2-5, the V gene TRBV21-1. TRBV21-1 counts as a pseudogene. The CDR3 length is 14 residues. The CDR3, as DNA: TGTGCCAGCAGCAATAATAGGGACCCCTCAGCCCAGTACTTC. Its protein product is CASSNNRDPSAQYF.

The chain recombines TRBV7-2 with TRBJ2-1, with TRBD2 matching over 7 bases. The V segment lost 6 bases and the J segment 4 bases; nucleotides outside the gene matches: 9. The CDR3 length is 15 residues. The germline gives CDR1 SGHTA, CDR2 FQGNSA. For the CDR3, the DNA is TGTGCCAGCAGATTTGGGAGGGCTGGGTACAATGAGCAGTTCTTC. Amino acids: CASRFGRAGYNEQFF.

CDR3 loop: CASKSKGNNEQFF. CDR3 DNA sequence: TGTGCCAGCAAGTCGAAGGGTAACAATGAGCAGTTCTTC. The V gene is TRBV11-2, the J gene TRBJ2-1; D is ambiguous. Trimming took 7 bases from V and 5 from J, leaving 12 bases between them. Germline V gene data show CDR1 as SGHAT and CDR2 as FQNNGV. This CDR3 contains 13 residues.

V gene TRBV28 combines with J gene TRBJ1-2; D is undetermined. CDR3 length: 13 amino acids. V lost 6 bases and J lost 10, with 18 bases in between. CDR1 MDHEN and CDR2 SYDVKM come from the germline V gene. CDR3 coding DNA: TGTGCCAGCAGGACACCCCCCGGGCCTCTCTACACCTTC. This sequence encodes CASRTPPGPLYTF.

This chain links TRBV5-6 with TRBJ1-2; the D gene is possibly TRBD1 (5 bases). V was cut by 1 base and J by 7 bases, with 14 bases left in between. Germline V gives CDR1 SGHDT, CDR2 YYEEEE. There are 14 residues in the CDR3. CDR3 sequence: CASSLKGFLGGYTF. The CDR3 DNA sequence: TGTGCCAGCAGCTTGAAGGGGTTCCTAGGTGGCTACACCTTC.

V gene TRBV28 combines with J gene TRBJ2-2; 12 nucleotides line up with TRBD2. CDR3 length: 16 residues. Trimming cost V 3 bases and J 5 bases; bases outside gene matches: 4. Germline V gives CDR1 MDHEN, CDR2 SYDVKM. The CDR3 loop reads CASSLPTSGRTGELFF. In DNA, the CDR3 is TGTGCCAGCAGTTTGCCAACTAGCGGGAGGACCGGGGAGCTGTTTTTT.